This entry lists 20 T cell receptor delta chains sequenced from one sample in a study of gamma-delta T cells after stem cell transplantation. TCRdb re-called clones from the RT-PCR reads using CATT. Of some 1,300 delta-chain clones listed, 4.5% to 5% were seen once; the top ten hold about 30%. The specimen sequenced was gamma-delta T cells. These receptors came from a human donor. It is not recorded whose cells these are; they may come from a transplant donor.

Concerning this clone: The translation of this DNA and the TCRdb protein of a much larger clone differ at residue 7, probably owing to a read error; the protein shown here is translated from the DNA. The gene calls are TRDV2 and TRDJ1; D assignment may be TRDD2 or TRDD3 (7 bases each). This CDR3 has 19 amino acids. V dropped 1 base and J dropped 4 bases, with 27 bases sitting between them. The germline V gene encodes CDR1 GEAIGNYY and CDR2 EKD. CDR3: CACDTASFPTGAYGDKLIF. CDR3 sequence (DNA): TGTGCCTGTGACACGGCGAGCTTTCCTACTGGGGCTTATGGCGATAAACTCATCTTT.

Worth noting for this clone: This DNA's translation differs at residue 8 from TCRdb's protein, which comes from a much larger clone; a read error is likely, and the protein shown is translated from the DNA. The chain links TRDV2 to TRDJ2, with unresolved D. The CDR3 loop spans 10 amino acids. Germline V gene lookup returns CDR1 GEAIGNYY and CDR2 EKD. The CDR3 here is CASLEAQPFF. The CDR3 DNA reads TGTGCCTCGTTGGAGGCACAACCCTTCTTT.

As for this clone: A read error is the likely source, as a far larger clone sits one nucleotide away. The sample contains more than one DNA sequence encoding this CDR3. The chain employs TRDV2 and TRDJ2; D gene ambiguous. Between the trimmed V and J ends, which lost 3 bases and 9 bases, there was a span of 16 bases. The CDR3 sequence is 14 residues long. Per the germline V gene, CDR1 is GEAIGNYY and CDR2 is EKD. DNA for the CDR3: TGTGCCTGTGACTCGATCCGTGGGCTTTCACAACTCTTCTTT. Translated, it gives CACDSIRGLSQLFF.

This clone has only a few counts. With a far larger clone one base away, a read error is the likely cause. Different DNA sequences within this sample yield the same CDR3. The chain combines TRDV2 with TRDJ1; D unresolved. Germline CDR1 is GEAIGNYY and CDR2 is EKD. The CDR3 extends over 13 amino acids. Trimming cost V 4 bases and J 0 bases, with 8 bases left between them. In DNA, the CDR3 is TGTGCCTGTGAATTACTGAACACCGATAAACTCATCTTT. Translated, it gives CACELLNTDKLIF.

This clone rates as medium-sized. Other nucleotide sequences from this sample produce the same CDR3. V usage is TRDV2 and J usage is TRDJ1, with 12 nucleotides matching TRDD3. The length of the CDR3 is 17 residues. Germline-derived CDR1 and CDR2 are GEAIGNYY and EKD. V dropped 0 bases and J dropped 2; count of bases not matched to a gene: 6. The CDR3 DNA reads TGTGCCTGTGACACCGTGCTGGGGGATACGCGAACCGATAAACTCATCTTT. Protein product: CACDTVLGDTRTDKLIF.

This clone was picked up a small number of times. The amino acid sequence in TCRdb belongs to a much larger clone and departs from this DNA's translation at residue 15, likely a sequencing read error; the sequence shown is translated from the DNA. This chain connects TRDV2 to TRDJ1, with TRDD3 as a possible D gene (6 bases). The J call may be incorrect, as the DNA end agrees better with TRDJ2. CDR1 is GEAIGNYY and CDR2 is EKD in the germline V gene. This CDR3 spans 16 amino acids. The CDR3 DNA reads as TGTGCCTGTGACACCGTAGGCGTACGGGATAGGGATAAACTCTTCTTT. As protein: CACDTVGVRDRDKLFF.

As to this clone: TCRdb attributes to this sequence the protein of a much larger clone, which differs from the DNA translation at residue 3; a read error is likely, and the protein displayed is translated from the DNA. V gene TRDV2 combines with J gene TRDJ1; perhaps TRDD3 as D (6 bases). The length of the CDR3 is 19 residues. Per germline, CDR1 GEAIGNYY and CDR2 EKD. The CDR3 DNA sequence: TGTGCCGGTGACACCGTCTCAAGGCTCGGGGATCGGAGGACCGATAAACTCATCTTT. Translating it yields CAGDTVSRLGDRRTDKLIF.

This clone was detected only a few times. A far larger clone is one base from this, pointing to a likely read error. This sample also contains other DNA sequences that code for the same CDR3. V is TRDV2 and J is TRDJ1; TRDD3 matches at 10 bases. Germline assignment: CDR1 GEAIGNYY and CDR2 EKD. The CDR3 consists of 20 residues. J lost 1 base, V lost 0 bases, and 16 bases had no gene match. The CDR3 DNA sequence: TGTGCCTGTGACACCTTTGGACTGGGGGATCCAAAGGCACTCACCGATAAACTCATCTTT. Its protein product is CACDTFGLGDPKALTDKLIF.

This clone was picked up a small number of times. It differs at one base from a far larger clone, so likely a read error. Other DNA sequences in this specimen translate into the identical CDR3. The rearrangement joins TRDV2 to TRDJ1; 7 nucleotides agree with TRDD3. CDR3 length equals 16 residues. The V gene end was trimmed by 7 bases and the J gene end by 8 bases; junction bases not matched to a gene: 21. Looked up from germline, CDR1 is GEAIGNYY and CDR2 is EKD. Written as DNA, the CDR3 is TGTGCCTGCGACTCCGCTTTGGGGATAGAGAAGAAAAAACTCATCTTT. Translated, it gives CACDSALGIEKKKLIF.

By proportion, this clone is large. The CDR3 reads CACDPLTVGDTNRGKPDKLIF. DNA of the CDR3: TGTGCCTGTGACCCCCTTACTGTGGGGGATACGAACAGGGGGAAACCCGATAAACTCATCTTT. The chain has TRDV2 and TRDJ1; 11 nucleotides match TRDD3. Germline loops: CDR1 GEAIGNYY, CDR2 EKD. The CDR3 sequence is 21 residues long. Trimming took 3 bases from V and 3 from J; bases not matched to a gene: 23.

Details on this clone: This likely reflects a read error, since a far larger clone is one base away. The rearrangement uses TRDV2 and TRDJ1; tentatively, D is TRDD3 (5 bases). The V gene lost 3 bases and the J gene lost 1 base, with 14 bases spanning the gap. The CDR3 contains 15 residues. Germline V gene data show CDR1 as GEAIGNYY and CDR2 as EKD. The CDR3 loop is CACDSVRDSTDKLIF. CDR3 sequence (DNA): TGTGCCTGTGACTCGGTGAGGGATTCCACCGATAAACTCATCTTT.

Notes on this clone: It differs at one base from a far larger clone, so likely a read error. Other DNA sequences in this sample translate to the same CDR3. The chain links TRDV2 to TRDJ1; 7 nucleotides agree with TRDD3. Germline loops: CDR1 GEAIGNYY, CDR2 EKD. This CDR3 spans 15 amino acids. V shed 7 bases and J 5 bases; nucleotides not matched to a gene: 15. As DNA, the CDR3 is TGTGCCTGCGATTTGGTTGGGGGAACCACTGATAAACTCATCTTT. Residues: CACDLVGGTTDKLIF.

A word on this clone: This likely came from a read error, as a far larger clone is one base away. Other DNA sequences in this specimen translate into the identical CDR3. This chain links TRDV2 with TRDJ1, with TRDD3 identical over 13 bases. The CDR3 totals 18 residues. In germline, CDR1 is GEAIGNYY, CDR2 EKD. CDR3 protein: CACDPWTGGYGYTDKLIF. Here the CDR3 DNA reads TGTGCCTGTGACCCCTGGACTGGGGGATACGGGTACACTGATAAACTCATCTTT.

As concerns this clone: The amino acid sequence in TCRdb belongs to a much larger clone and departs from this DNA's translation at residue 4, likely a sequencing read error; the sequence shown is translated from the DNA. V usage is TRDV2 and J usage is TRDJ1, with 12 nucleotides matching TRDD3. The V segment lost 5 bases and the J segment 1 base; nucleotides outside the gene matches: 13. CDR1 is GEAIGNYY, CDR2 EKD, per germline. This CDR3 has 18 amino acids. The CDR3 DNA is TGTGCCTGTGGCAGCCTAAAACTGGGGGATACTCGCACCGATAAACTCATCTTT. It translates to CACGSLKLGDTRTDKLIF.

In this sample, this clone turned up a few times. J is TRDJ1 and V is TRDV2; TRDD3 agrees at 9 bases. The CDR3 is 22 amino acids. In germline, CDR1 is GEAIGNYY, CDR2 EKD. V lost 3 bases and J lost 0; bases outside the gene matches: 25. The CDR3 region is CACDLLRSRGLGDPKNTDKLIF. CDR3 DNA: TGTGCCTGTGACCTTTTAAGATCTCGAGGACTGGGGGACCCGAAGAACACCGATAAACTCATCTTT.

This clone was seen a few times. This DNA translates differently at residue 10 from the TCRdb protein, which is that of a much larger clone; a read error is likely, and the protein shown is the DNA's own translation. CDR3 region: CACDTLGGSATDKLIF. CDR3 in DNA: TGTGCCTGTGACACGCTGGGGGGATCCGCCACCGATAAACTCATCTTT. This chain links TRDV2 with TRDJ1, with TRDD3 identical over 7 bases. V lost 1 base, J lost 1 base, and 8 bases stayed unmatched. This CDR3 comprises 16 residues. Germline V gene sequence: CDR1 GEAIGNYY, CDR2 EKD.

There are a few counts of this clone. TCRdb shows a much larger clone's protein in place of this DNA's translation, and the two differ at residues 4 and 5, likely through a read error; the protein shown is translated from the DNA. The CDR3 reads CACGALGDTRERSTDKLIF. CDR3 DNA: TGTGCCTGTGGCGCCTTGGGGGATACAAGGGAGCGAAGCACCGATAAACTCATCTTT. V is TRDV2 and J is TRDJ1, with 10 bases aligning to TRDD3. Germline CDR1 is GEAIGNYY and CDR2 is EKD. J was trimmed by 1 base and V by 5 bases; bases with no gene match: 18. The CDR3 is made up of 19 amino acids.

The table lists this clone with a few counts. The likely explanation is a read error, given a far larger clone one base away. The same CDR3 can be traced to other DNA sequences in this sample. The chain links TRDV2 to TRDJ1; 10 nucleotides line up with TRDD3. Germline V gene data show CDR1 as GEAIGNYY and CDR2 as EKD. Trimming removed 0 bases from V and 7 bases from J; junction bases left unmatched: 19. The CDR3 runs 19 residues. CDR3: CACDTLSSEGWGIGTKLIF. The CDR3 bases are TGTGCCTGTGACACCTTATCGTCGGAGGGCTGGGGGATAGGGACTAAACTCATCTTT.

Remarks on this clone: Only one base separates this from a far larger clonotype, so it likely reflects a read error. Other DNA variants within this sample encode the same CDR3. The V and J genes are TRDV2 and TRDJ1; 11 positions agree with TRDD3. The CDR3 extends over 20 amino acids. Per germline, CDR1 GEAIGNYY and CDR2 EKD. J was trimmed by 1 base and V by 4 bases; bases with no gene match: 19. The CDR3 DNA sequence: TGTGCCTGTGATTTGATGTCGGCGGGGCTGGGGGATACATCCACCGATAAACTCATCTTT. It specifies CACDLMSAGLGDTSTDKLIF.

By its share, this clone is medium-sized. Different DNA sequences within this sample yield the same CDR3. J is TRDJ3 and V is TRDV2, with a weak D call TRDD3 (5 bases). Trimming removed 1 base at V and 0 bases at J, with 18 bases between. The CDR3 length is 20 residues. Germline V gene lookup returns CDR1 GEAIGNYY and CDR2 EKD. In DNA form, the CDR3 reads TGTGCCTGTGACACTACCGGGGGTTATCGCAGCTCCTGGGACACCCGACAGATGTTTTTC. Translated: CACDTTGGYRSSWDTRQMFF.